Below are 26 T cell receptor beta chains sequenced from a single sample in a study of CD8 T cells in ankylosing spondylitis. TCRdb used MiXCR to reprocess the 5' RACE reads, holding one entry per CDR3 protein. Here the sample spans about 220,000 distinct CDR3 sequences, more than 25% being singletons. The sample comprised blood, either unsorted or a sorted T cell fraction (not recorded which). The receptors were sampled from a male donor with ankylosing spondylitis or in good health (not recorded which).

The table lists this clonotype with a few counts. This chain joins TRBV3-1 and TRBJ2-6; weak D call: TRBD1 (6 bases). This CDR3 is 18 amino acids long. The germline V gene has CDR1 LGHDT and CDR2 YNNKEL (reference sequence). Trimming left V 11 bases short and J 0 bases short, with 23 bases between. This CDR3 is CACWGPRDTNSGANVLTF. Written as DNA, the CDR3 is TGTGCCTGCTGGGGACCACGGGACACCAACTCTGGGGCCAACGTCCTGACTTTC. Drawing the rest from reference TRBV3-1 and TRBJ2-6, the complete variable domain is DTAVSQTPKYLVTQMGNDKSIKCEQNLGHDTMYWYKQDSKKFLKIMFSYNNKELIINETVPNRFSPKSPDKAHLNLHINSLELGDSAVYFCACWGPRDTNSGANVLTFGAGSRLTVL.

This clonotype was counted ten times or more. The chain combines TRBV7-2 with TRBJ2-5, with D possibly TRBD1 on 5 matching bases. This CDR3 has 14 residues. Germline-derived CDR1 and CDR2 are SGHTA and FQGNSA. The V end was cut by 2 bases, the J end by 2 bases, with 9 bases between. CDR3 nucleotides: TGTGCCAGCAGCTTATCAGGGCAGCAAGAGACCCAGTACTTC. It translates to CASSLSGQQETQYF.

The sample holds many counts of this clonotype. This chain joins TRBV20-1 and TRBJ2-1, with 8 bases that match TRBD1. J was trimmed by 5 bases and V by 7 bases; bases with no gene match: 7. Per germline, CDR1 DFQATT and CDR2 SNEGSKA (reference sequence). The CDR3 loop spans 13 amino acids. The CDR3 sequence: CSGRGPGNNEQFF. CDR3 bases: TGCAGTGGCAGGGGGCCAGGGAACAATGAGCAGTTCTTC.

The chain links TRBV15 to TRBJ2-7; 8 bases line up with TRBD1. This CDR3 comprises 17 residues. With 0 bases clipped from V and 1 base from J, the junction kept 8 bases outside the gene matches. Germline CDR1 and CDR2: LNHNV and YYDKDF (reference sequence). CDR3 residues: CATSRDLKGTGSYEQYF. As DNA, the CDR3 is TGTGCCACCAGCAGAGATCTGAAGGGGACAGGTTCCTACGAGCAGTACTTC.

This clonotype was seen a single time. This chain links TRBV7-6 with TRBJ2-3, with TRBD1 identical over 12 bases. Germline CDR1 and CDR2: SGHVS and FNYEAQ. Unmatched junction bases numbered 6, after V lost 1 base and J lost 4 bases. CDR3 size: 17 residues. The CDR3 spells CASSLVAGTGGSDTQYF. The CDR3 bases are TGTGCCAGCAGCTTAGTAGCCGGGACAGGGGGCTCAGATACGCAGTATTTT.

The chain uses TRBV2 and TRBJ1-5; no definite D call. Germline V gene lookup returns CDR1 SNHLY and CDR2 FYNNEI. Trimming removed 1 base at V and 4 bases at J, with 2 bases between. The CDR3 spans 12 residues. The CDR3 bases are TGTGCCAGCAGTGAAGGGAATCAGCCCCAGCATTTT. It encodes CASSEGNQPQHF. The whole variable domain, remainder taken from reference TRBV2 and TRBJ1-5, is EPEVTQTPSHQVTQMGQEVILRCVPISNHLYFYWYRQILGQKVEFLVSFYNNEISEKSEIFDDQFSVERPDGSNFTLKIRSTKLEDSAMYFCASSEGNQPQHFGDGTRLSIL.

In its sample, this clonotype was seen many times. The chain carries TRBV7-2 and TRBJ2-7; perhaps TRBD1 as D (5 bases). Trimming left V 5 bases short and J 5 bases short, with 19 bases between. Germline assignment: CDR1 SGHTA and CDR2 FQGNSA. This CDR3 has 15 amino acids. This chain's CDR3 is CASSEVAGFNNEQYF. The DNA of the CDR3 is TGTGCCAGCAGCGAGGTAGCAGGGTTCAATAACGAGCAGTACTTC.

At least ten counts were recorded for this clonotype. J is TRBJ2-7 and V is TRBV5-5, with 7 positions matching TRBD1. Per germline, CDR1 SGHKS and CDR2 YYEKEE (reference sequence). The V gene end was trimmed by 4 bases and the J gene end by 7 bases; junction bases not matched to a gene: 11. The CDR3 sequence is 14 residues long. The CDR3 region is CASSRGQIPGEQYF. The CDR3 coding sequence is TGTGCCAGCAGCCGGGGACAGATACCTGGAGAGCAGTACTTC.

The sample holds many counts of this clonotype. The chain combines TRBV10-3 with TRBJ1-2; unclear D gene. V lost 2 bases and J 5 bases, leaving 9 bases between the germline ends. Per germline, CDR1 ENHRY and CDR2 SYGVKD. The CDR3 covers 13 residues. CDR3 protein: CAISENGVYGYTF. In DNA, the CDR3 is TGTGCCATCAGTGAGAATGGGGTTTATGGCTACACCTTC.

This chain joins TRBV5-6 and TRBJ2-5; D remains ambiguous. V was pared by 7 bases and J by 2 bases, with 15 bases between. The germline gives CDR1 SGHDT, CDR2 YYEEEE. This CDR3 region has 14 residues. CDR3 residues: CASGPQWRQETQYF. Here the CDR3 DNA reads TGTGCCAGCGGTCCCCAGTGGCGACAAGAGACCCAGTACTTC. Variable domain in full (rest from reference TRBV5-6 and TRBJ2-5): DAGVTQSPTHLIKTRGQQVTLRCSPKSGHDTVSWYQQALGQGPQFIFQYYEEEERQRGNFPDRFSGHQFPNYSSELNVNALLLGDSALYLCASGPQWRQETQYFGPGTRLLVL.

The rearrangement joins TRBV5-1 to TRBJ2-1, with 9 nucleotides matching TRBD2. The CDR3 runs 14 residues. V gave up 6 bases and J gave up 3 bases; unmatched junction bases: 4. CDR1 SGHRS and CDR2 YFSETQ come from the germline V gene. The DNA for the CDR3 is TGCGCCAGCAAGAGACTAGCGGACTACAATGAGCAGTTCTTC. Encoded protein: CASKRLADYNEQFF. The full variable domain, its missing parts supplied by reference TRBV5-1 and TRBJ2-1, is KAGVTQTPRYLIKTRGQQVTLSCSPISGHRSVSWYQQTPGQGLQFLFEYFSETQRNKGNFPGRFSGRQFSNSRSEMNVSTLELGDSALYLCASKRLADYNEQFFGPGTRLTVL.

This clonotype was counted ten times or more. V and J are TRBV6-5 and TRBJ1-3; D remains ambiguous. V lost 2 bases and J 1 base, leaving 18 bases between the germline ends. CDR3 length equals 18 residues. Germline CDR1 reads MNHEY; CDR2 reads SVGAGI. CDR3 bases: TGTGCCAGCAGTTACGGTTGGTTCAAGGGAGGTTCTGGAAACACCATATATTTT. Translation: CASSYGWFKGGSGNTIYF.

V usage is TRBV5-1 and J usage is TRBJ2-5, with D perhaps assigned TRBD1 or TRBD2 (5 bases each). The CDR3 extends over 15 amino acids. Germline lookup yields CDR1 SGHRS and CDR2 YFSETQ. Trimming stripped 1 base from V and 2 bases from J, with 12 bases between. The CDR3 region is CASSLWGTAQETQYF. DNA of the CDR3: TGCGCCAGCAGCTTGTGGGGGACGGCTCAAGAGACCCAGTACTTC.

V is TRBV20-1 and J is TRBJ2-3; 8 bases agree with TRBD2. Germline assignment: CDR1 DFQATT and CDR2 SNEGSKA (reference sequence). The V and J ends lost 0 bases and 0 bases, in that order; junction bases with no gene match: 2. This CDR3 is 15 amino acids long. CDR3 sequence: CSARDPSGSTDTQYF. CDR3 DNA: TGCAGTGCTAGAGATCCTAGCGGGAGCACAGATACGCAGTATTTT.

The CDR3 protein is CSVLVQGTNTEAFF. As DNA, the CDR3 is TGCAGCGTTCTGGTACAGGGGACTAACACTGAAGCTTTCTTT. The rearrangement uses TRBV29-1 and TRBJ1-1; TRBD1 matches 7 bases. Looked up from germline, CDR1 is SQVTM and CDR2 is ANQGSEA. After removal of 5 bases from V and 2 bases from J, the junction contained 8 bases not matched to a gene. CDR3 length: 14 amino acids.

This clonotype was observed at least ten times. V gene TRBV20-1 combines with J gene TRBJ2-7; 11 nucleotides line up with TRBD1. Germline loops: CDR1 DFQATT, CDR2 SNEGSKA (reference sequence). The CDR3 runs 15 residues. With 6 bases clipped from V and 3 bases from J, the junction kept 10 bases outside the gene matches. CDR3 in DNA: TGCAGTGCCAACGACCCGGGACAGGGGGACTACGAGCAGTACTTC. Amino acid sequence: CSANDPGQGDYEQYF.

V gene TRBV27 combines with J gene TRBJ2-1; 10 nucleotides agree with TRBD2. Trimming at V came to 4 bases and at J to 4 bases, leaving 4 bases not matched to a gene. Germline V gene sequence: CDR1 MNHEY, CDR2 SMNVEV (reference sequence). The length of the CDR3 is 15 residues. In DNA form, the CDR3 reads TGTGCCAGCAGTTCTAGCGGGAGAGATTACAATGAGCAGTTCTTC. This codes for CASSSSGRDYNEQFF.

A few counts support this clonotype. This chain connects TRBV29-1 to TRBJ2-2; 9 bases map to TRBD2. The J segment lost 5 bases and the V segment lost 3 bases, leaving 4 bases of the junction unmatched. Germline V gives CDR1 SQVTM, CDR2 ANQGSEA. The CDR3 length is 14 residues. CDR3 sequence: CSVDGSGRTGELFF. DNA of the CDR3: TGCAGCGTTGACGGCAGCGGGAGGACCGGGGAGCTGTTTTTT.

The chain joins TRBV20-1 to TRBJ2-4, with TRBD1 identical over 7 bases. Germline CDR1 is DFQATT and CDR2 is SNEGSKA (reference sequence). The CDR3 runs 11 residues. V lost 5 bases and J lost 6; bases outside the gene matches: 1. CDR3 coding DNA: TGCAGTGCTGGGGACAGAAACATTCAGTACTTC. Translated, it gives CSAGDRNIQYF.

The CDR3 is CASLTGIGEQYF. CDR3 DNA sequence: TGTGCCAGCTTAACAGGGATCGGCGAGCAGTACTTC. This chain joins TRBV28 and TRBJ2-7, with D possibly being TRBD1 (6 bases). V shed 8 bases and J shed 6 bases, with 14 bases lying between them. CDR1 and CDR2 (germline): MDHEN, SYDVKM. This CDR3 spans 12 amino acids.

CDR3 protein: CSARDPAGANQPQHF. CDR3 in DNA: TGCAGTGCTAGAGACCCTGCGGGGGCAAATCAGCCCCAGCATTTT. The chain joins TRBV20-1 to TRBJ1-5; perhaps TRBD1 as D (6 bases). Germline V lookup: CDR1 DFQATT, CDR2 SNEGSKA (reference sequence). The V end was cut by 0 bases, the J end by 4 bases, with 13 bases between. The CDR3 covers 15 residues.

At least ten counts were recorded for this clonotype. CDR3 amino acids: CASSRPYEQYF. DNA for the CDR3: TGTGCCAGCAGCCGGCCCTACGAGCAGTACTTC. This chain joins TRBV28 and TRBJ2-7; no clear D gene. The CDR3 sequence is 11 residues long. Germline lookup yields CDR1 MDHEN and CDR2 SYDVKM. V gave up 6 bases and J gave up 2 bases, with 5 bases separating them.

Ten or more counts support this clonotype. V and J are TRBV6-5 and TRBJ2-5; D may correspond to TRBD1 or TRBD2 (6 bases each). CDR3 length: 14 amino acids. Trimming stripped 0 bases from V and 5 bases from J, with 10 bases between. Germline assignment: CDR1 MNHEY and CDR2 SVGAGI. The CDR3 loop is CASSYSRGAETQYF. The CDR3, as DNA: TGTGCCAGCAGTTACTCGAGGGGGGCCGAGACCCAGTACTTC.

A few counts support this clonotype. The chain links TRBV5-1 to TRBJ1-2; D remains unclear. This CDR3 has 14 amino acids. V was clipped by 3 bases and J by 6 bases, with 15 bases between them. Germline CDR1 is SGHRS and CDR2 is YFSETQ. CDR3 residues: CASSSKSTRDGYTF. The CDR3 coding sequence is TGCGCCAGCAGCTCTAAGAGTACACGGGATGGCTACACCTTC.

This clonotype was seen ten or more times. The rearrangement uses TRBV25-1 and TRBJ2-7; D ambiguous. CDR1 MGHDK and CDR2 SYGVNS come from the germline V gene. Trimming left V 3 bases short and J 2 bases short, with 11 bases between. The CDR3 consists of 14 residues. CDR3 amino acids: CASSDPGGAYEQYF. DNA for the CDR3: TGTGCCAGCAGTGACCCGGGCGGAGCCTACGAGCAGTACTTC.

The chain combines TRBV20-1 with TRBJ1-2, with TRBD1 identical over 7 bases. This CDR3 is built from 13 residues. From germline, CDR1 is DFQATT and CDR2 SNEGSKA (reference sequence). V was clipped by 3 bases and J by 4 bases; unmatched bases: 5. For the CDR3, the DNA is TGCAGTGCTAGCGGGACAGCCAGCTATGGCTACACCTTC. Its protein is CSASGTASYGYTF.